This T cell receptor beta chain was observed in a study of cytomegalovirus exposure and HLA in healthy donors (dated by TCRdb to 2016 to 2017). In terms of the full investigation: According to an earlier analysis of 550 to 700 of the donors, some 180 million T cells yielded 120 million or so unique TCR beta sequences and roughly 280 Gb of sequence data. An early release that covered more than 550 HLA-typed donors contained around 300 gigabases of sequencing data and 75 million to 100 million unique TCR sequences. Among the approximately 400 genotyped donors, more than 70% belonged to the genetic ancestry cluster associated with self-reported Caucasian donors. The aim of the study was to test whether cataloging public T cell receptors could identify signatures of past pathogen exposure. The study used immunosequencing to profile the T cell repertoires of approximately 650 subjects and linked those repertoires to cytomegalovirus serostatus. Besides the first cohort of 666 subjects, a separate validation cohort made up of 90 to 150 different subjects was used. To predict cytomegalovirus infection status, the study brought together high-throughput TCR immunosequencing, statistical association of individual TCRs with disease status, and machine learning. A later analysis re-analyzed previously published TCR beta repertoires from about 600 donors and added high-resolution HLA genotyping to study TCR occurrence patterns. The later analysis used no new phenotypic data to find candidate immune exposures, relying instead on TCR beta sequences and their occurrence across donors. In an earlier analysis of a few hundred of the donors, high-throughput TCR beta sequencing was used to judge whether each TCR beta V gene segment behaved as functional or pseudogenic. Alongside the repertoire data, information on donor age, sex, ethnicity and CMV serostatus was compiled. In a later genetic analysis, genome-wide SNP genotypes for about 60% of the 666 donors were used, and that subset was treated as a discovery cohort. Every repertoire in the discovery cohort had been generated on one and the same sequencing platform. Both class I and class II loci were covered by HLA typing, at four-digit resolution. Typing coverage varied by locus: roughly 629-630 donors for A, B, C, DRB1 and DQB1; roughly 560 for DQA1; some 610 for DPA1; around 490 for DPB1. About five DR-DQ haplotypes were treated as single units for association and clustering because of strong linkage in the cohort. On average, roughly 250,000 unique TCR beta nucleotide sequences were sequenced per donor among about 400 genotyped donors of the cohort, with 15% to 20% of those sequences being non-productive. What the research found in general, with its limitations: Only TCR beta chains were sequenced in this cohort, and the absence of alpha or paired-chain data limited detectable features. In a later analysis, the rate of TCR association differed among HLA loci, with DRB1 alleles having the most associated TCRs and HLA-C alleles having the fewest. Immune exposure information for the cohort was limited to CMV serostatus. In vitro tests confirmed that a few of the cytomegalovirus-associated TCR beta chains recognize cytomegalovirus antigens. In a later analysis, 15,000 to 20,000 TCR beta sequences were associated with specific HLA alleles at a false discovery rate of 0.05. The authors suggested that the approach could potentially be generalized to other disease states and immunological phenotypes. Several of the top co-occurrence clusters appeared to be linked to parvovirus B19, influenza, CMV and Epstein-Barr virus, according to a later analysis. A further reported finding was that TCR beta sequences accurately predicted the HLA-A and HLA-B alleles for most subjects in the first cohort. While some public TCRs were present in many individuals, most TCR sequences turned up only very rarely across donors. Because counts were too low, 15 to 20 rarely observed V segments, including chromosome 9 orphons, were excluded from the earlier analysis of several hundred of the donors. Linkage disequilibrium might explain the correlated functional status among segregating V segments, but an unknown experimental factor could not be excluded. When HLA alleles, especially DR and DQ, strongly co-occurred, TCR associations were difficult to assign to individual alleles. HLA typing was unavailable for some donors at each locus, so association tests used only the typed subset. In a later genetic analysis, fewer N-insertions in productive TCRs were reported among donors in an Asian-associated ancestry cluster than the roughly 700-donor mean. The classifier was reported to diagnose cytomegalovirus status with high specificity and sensitivity in both the original cohort and the validation cohort. In an earlier analysis of 587 of the donors, most TCR beta V segments appeared in productive rearrangements about 90% or about 30% of the time, broadly matching IMGT annotations. Sequencing depth was assumed to be roughly uniform across donors in the presence/absence analyses, though that assumption may not hold. In a later analysis, HLA-associated TCR beta chains were found to be more clonally expanded and to have lower generation probabilities than equally common non-associated chains. Some IMGT-functional V segments, including TRBV6-2 and TRBV6-3, could not be told apart with the 87-base-pair reads, so those segments were excluded. In a later genetic analysis, a missense DCLRE1C variant was associated with V-gene and J-gene trimming of TCR beta chains, and the association was replicated in an independent cohort. Most CMV-associated TCR beta chains appeared to be HLA-restricted in a later analysis, and the HLA associations seemed to be driven largely by CMV exposure. In the study, around 150 TCR beta chains were listed as associated with cytomegalovirus. A cluster of highly shared sequence variants was judged likely to represent a technical artifact of the sequencing pipeline.

CDR3 length: 14 amino acids, cysteine to phenylalanine. The only DNA kept is the CDR3, 42 bases in frame from the first base. For CDR1 and CDR2, the germline V gene lists ENHRY and SYGVKD. V lost 4 bases and J lost 7 bases; the stretch between them is 11 bases long. Libraries came from the immunoSEQ multiplex PCR assay. For the multiplex PCR, a mixture combining 60 forward primers for TCR Vbeta segments and 13 reverse primers for TCR Jbeta segments was used. Amplification of the CDR3 region of rearranged TCR beta genes was performed with a multiplex PCR assay on genomic DNA. The amplified TCR beta libraries were sequenced on the Illumina HiSeq System as 87-base-pair reads. The original pipeline was this. A later analysis counted 75 million to 100 million unique TCR beta chains across the 550 to 750 repertoires, and around 9.9 million of these chains were shared by at least two donors. To remove PCR and sequencing errors, raw reads were error-corrected and collapsed into unique sequences using a nearest-neighbor algorithm that merged closely related sequences. CDR3 sequences were aligned to IMGT reference sequences to assign V, D and J gene segments. Each retained sequence needed at least a six-nucleotide match to both a V gene segment and a J gene segment. A rearrangement was called productive if the CDR3 had no stop codons and remained in frame with V and J, and every other rearrangement was called non-productive. Following IMGT convention, CDR3 was defined as the stretch from the second conserved V-encoded cysteine up to the conserved J-encoded phenylalanine. The earlier analysis of about 640 of the donors excluded any sequence lacking an unambiguous match to a single V gene segment. An earlier analysis of just under 600 of the donors called V segments functional above 56.7% productive rearrangements and segregating when the between-donor standard deviation exceeded 5%. A statistical classification framework was built for diagnosing cytomegalovirus status from the catalog of TCR beta chain sequences. V and J gene assignment, in a later analysis, came from comparing TCR nucleotide sequences with IMGT/GENE-DB human TR gene sequences. A later analysis assigned CDR3 sequences and most-parsimonious VDJ recombination scenarios with the TCRdist pipeline. In a later analysis, every TCR beta chain was defined by the combination of its CDR3 amino acid sequence and its V-gene family, and reads without a unique V-gene family were dropped. As a way to deal with suspected cross-contamination and a sequencing artifact, a later analysis dropped approximately 570 nucleotide sequences that were highly shared and had low generation probability. In a later analysis, a clonal expansion index for each public chain was calculated from normalized within-repertoire ranks of inferred template counts. In a later analysis, generation probabilities were computed with a VDJ recombination model fitted to out-of-frame rearrangements, and the resulting probabilities were checked against IGoR. Hypergeometric tests were used in a later analysis to score TCR-TCR, TCR-HLA and TCR-CMV co-occurrence, with a repertoire-size bias correction applied to the TCR pairs. False discovery rates were estimated in a later analysis by permuting HLA or CMV assignments 20 times. In a later analysis, co-occurring TCRs were grouped using DBSCAN, with TCRdist sequence similarity added in when clustering inside HLA-allele-positive subsets. Repertoires with fewer than 30,000 or more than 120,000 public chains, plus five repertoires with anomalous nucleotide sharing, were excluded from co-occurrence clustering. Held by TCRdb, this immuneACCESS table contains in-frame sequences only and omits some clones. Under half of the omission traces to an unresolved V gene where checked; the cause of the rest is unknown. The V and J calls and clone size are taken from that table; D and trimming were inferred from the DNA. This sample has approximately 180,000 clones in its table, and roughly 86% of those were observed once. The ten largest clones take up around 5% of the sample.

As to this clone: The clone's antigen remains unknown. Base qualities are missing; no much larger clone stands one base away.

The cohort comprised hundreds of healthy bone marrow donors. At the time of sampling, all cohort members were nominally healthy, though unrecorded immune exposures were likely present. The donor tested CMV seropositive, placing the donor among the 290 or so seropositive members of the cohort. A peripheral blood sample was collected from each donor, and TCR beta sequencing was performed on peripheral blood mononuclear cells. Genomic DNA was extracted from the blood cell samples with the Qiagen DNeasy Blood Extraction Kit. The sample consisted of PBMCs. This sequence was found in a girl between 5 and 17 years old in good health and CMV-seropositive. The V and J segments used are TRBV10-3 and TRBJ1-6, with TRBD1 tentatively as D gene (6 bases match). This receptor has the CDR3 CAISGAQGNSPLHF. At the DNA level, the sequence is TGTGCCATCAGTGGGGCCCAGGGGAATTCACCCCTCCACTTT.